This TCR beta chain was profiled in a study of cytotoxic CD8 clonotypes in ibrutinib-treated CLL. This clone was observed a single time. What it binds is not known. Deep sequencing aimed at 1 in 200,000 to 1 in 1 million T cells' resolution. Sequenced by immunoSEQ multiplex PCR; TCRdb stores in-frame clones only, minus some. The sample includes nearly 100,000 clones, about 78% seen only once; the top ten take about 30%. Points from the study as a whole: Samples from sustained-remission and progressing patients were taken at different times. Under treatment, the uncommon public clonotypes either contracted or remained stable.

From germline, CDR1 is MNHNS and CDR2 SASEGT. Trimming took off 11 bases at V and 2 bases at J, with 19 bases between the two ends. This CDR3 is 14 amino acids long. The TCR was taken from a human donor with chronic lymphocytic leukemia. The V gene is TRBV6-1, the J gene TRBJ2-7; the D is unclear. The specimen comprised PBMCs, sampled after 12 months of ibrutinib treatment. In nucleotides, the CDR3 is TGTGCCGCAGCCTCTGCTGGCAACGCCTACGAGCAGTACTTC. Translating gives CAAASAGNAYEQYF.